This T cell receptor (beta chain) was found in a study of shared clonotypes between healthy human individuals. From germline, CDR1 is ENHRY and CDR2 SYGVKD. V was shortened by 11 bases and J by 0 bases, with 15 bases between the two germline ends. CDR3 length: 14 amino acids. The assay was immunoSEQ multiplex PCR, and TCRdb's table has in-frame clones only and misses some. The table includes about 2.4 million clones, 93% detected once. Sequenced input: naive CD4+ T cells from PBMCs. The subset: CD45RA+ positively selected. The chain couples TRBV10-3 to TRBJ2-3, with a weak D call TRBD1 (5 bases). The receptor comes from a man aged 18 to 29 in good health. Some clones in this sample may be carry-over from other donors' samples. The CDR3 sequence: CASQIGVSTDTQYF. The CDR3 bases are TGTGCCTCCCAAATAGGGGTTAGCACAGATACGCAGTATTTT.